The next 2 T cell receptor beta chains were all read from a single sample in a study of human T cells and chemical hapten exposure (dated by TCRdb to the early 2020s). The time point label here, explained by the study, means: patch test 2, 6 weeks after DPC sensitization. The meaning of the sample's treatment or condition label: therapeutic diphenylcyclopropenone sensitization with weekly scalp DPC. The library was produced with RACE. TCRdb shows the sequencer as NextSeq 500. The public reads were quality trimmed at Q25 with fastp and then assembled into clones with MiXCR by TCRdb, keeping productive beta chains. When rows share a CDR3 protein, they turn into one entry using the most common DNA and genes. The sample data list about 140,000 distinct CDR3 sequences, and roughly 10% of these were observed just once. The ten largest clonotypes hold approximately 1.3% of the sample. Material: whole blood, obtained in connection with sensitization to the hapten diphenylcyclopropenone (DPC). The receptors were sampled from a woman aged 50 to 60 with alopecia areata. Some clones in this sample may be carry-over from other donors' samples.

This clonotype was recorded a few times. The V call is TRBV27, the J call TRBJ1-5; the match to TRBD1 covers 7 bases. Germline V lookup: CDR1 MNHEY, CDR2 SMNVEV (reference sequence). V lost 4 bases, J lost 4 bases, and 4 bases stayed unmatched. The CDR3 spans 14 residues. CDR3 protein: CASSSRQGNQPQHF. The CDR3 coding sequence is TGTGCCAGCAGTTCTCGACAGGGTAATCAGCCCCAGCATTTT.

This clonotype was detected ten times or more. V and J are TRBV18 and TRBJ1-5; D is possibly TRBD1 (6 bases). V lost 3 bases and J lost 2, with 11 bases in between. The CDR3 is 15 residues long. Germline V gene sequence: CDR1 KGHSH, CDR2 LQKENI. The CDR3 here is CASSPEAGGNQPQHF. The CDR3 DNA follows: TGTGCCAGCTCACCCGAAGCAGGGGGCAATCAGCCCCAGCATTTT.